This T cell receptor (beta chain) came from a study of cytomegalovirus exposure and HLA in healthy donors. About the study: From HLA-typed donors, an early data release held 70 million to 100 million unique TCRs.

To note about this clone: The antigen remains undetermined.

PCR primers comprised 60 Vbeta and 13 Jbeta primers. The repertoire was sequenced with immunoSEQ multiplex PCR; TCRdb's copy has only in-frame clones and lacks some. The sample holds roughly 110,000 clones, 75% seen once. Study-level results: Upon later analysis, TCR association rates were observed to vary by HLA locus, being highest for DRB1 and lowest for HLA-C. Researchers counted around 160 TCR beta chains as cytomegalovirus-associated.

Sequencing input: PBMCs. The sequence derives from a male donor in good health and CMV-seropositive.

For the CDR3, the DNA is TGTGCCAGCAGTTCAGACAGGGCGGGAGGCTACACCTTC. Protein: CASSSDRAGGYTF. V gene TRBV6-6 combines with J gene TRBJ1-2; 7 bases align to TRBD1. This CDR3 has 13 residues. Germline CDR1 MNHNY, CDR2 SVGAGI (reference sequence). The trim removed 4 bases at V and 8 bases at J, leaving 7 bases unmatched.